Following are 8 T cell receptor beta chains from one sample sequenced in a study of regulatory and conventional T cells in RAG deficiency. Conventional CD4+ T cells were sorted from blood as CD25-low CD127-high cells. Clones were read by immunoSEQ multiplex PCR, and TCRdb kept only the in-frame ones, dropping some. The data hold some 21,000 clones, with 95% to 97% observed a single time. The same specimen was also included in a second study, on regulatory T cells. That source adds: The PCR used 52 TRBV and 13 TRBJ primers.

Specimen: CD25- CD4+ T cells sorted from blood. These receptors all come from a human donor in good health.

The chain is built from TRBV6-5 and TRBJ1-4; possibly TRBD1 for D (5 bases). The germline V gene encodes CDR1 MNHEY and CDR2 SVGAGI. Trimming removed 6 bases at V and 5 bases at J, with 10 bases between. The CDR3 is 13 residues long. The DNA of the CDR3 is TGTGCCAGCAGGGGGGGGAGGAATGAAAAACTGTTTTTT. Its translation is CASRGGRNEKLFF.

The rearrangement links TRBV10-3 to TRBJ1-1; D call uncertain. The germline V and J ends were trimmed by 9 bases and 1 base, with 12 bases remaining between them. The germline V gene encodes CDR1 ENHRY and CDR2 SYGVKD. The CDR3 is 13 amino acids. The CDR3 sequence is CAIGSQENTEAFF. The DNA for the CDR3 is TGTGCCATTGGGAGTCAGGAGAACACTGAAGCTTTCTTT.

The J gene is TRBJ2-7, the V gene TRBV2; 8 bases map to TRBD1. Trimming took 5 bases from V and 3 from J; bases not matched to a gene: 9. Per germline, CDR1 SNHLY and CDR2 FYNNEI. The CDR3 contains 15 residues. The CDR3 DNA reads TGTGCCAGCAGTCAAGAGGGGACAGGAGGCTACGAGCAGTACTTC. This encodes CASSQEGTGGYEQYF.

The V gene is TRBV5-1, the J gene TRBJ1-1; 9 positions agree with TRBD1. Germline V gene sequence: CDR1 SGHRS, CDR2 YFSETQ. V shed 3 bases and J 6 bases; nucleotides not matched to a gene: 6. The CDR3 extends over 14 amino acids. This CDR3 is CASSWGQGESEAFF. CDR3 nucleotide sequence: TGCGCCAGCAGCTGGGGACAGGGCGAGTCTGAAGCTTTCTTT.

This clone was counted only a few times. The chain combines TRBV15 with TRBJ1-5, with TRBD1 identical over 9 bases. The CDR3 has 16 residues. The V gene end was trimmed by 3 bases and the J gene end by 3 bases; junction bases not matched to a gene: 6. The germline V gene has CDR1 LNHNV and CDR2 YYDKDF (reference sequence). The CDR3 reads CATSSGGTGPNQPQHF. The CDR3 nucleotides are TGTGCCACCAGCAGCGGAGGGACAGGGCCCAATCAGCCCCAGCATTTT.

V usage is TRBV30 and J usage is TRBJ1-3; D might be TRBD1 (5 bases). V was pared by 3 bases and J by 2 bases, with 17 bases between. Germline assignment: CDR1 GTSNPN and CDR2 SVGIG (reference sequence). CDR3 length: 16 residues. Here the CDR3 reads CAWSARSGVPGNTIYF. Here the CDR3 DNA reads TGTGCCTGGAGCGCCCGGTCGGGGGTACCTGGAAACACCATATATTTT.

CDR3 loop: CSGMGQGEGEQFF. The DNA of the CDR3 is TGCAGCGGGATGGGACAGGGTGAGGGTGAGCAGTTCTTC. J is TRBJ2-1 and V is TRBV29-1; 9 positions agree with TRBD1. The V and J ends lost 7 bases and 9 bases, in that order; junction bases with no gene match: 10. Germline V CDR1 and CDR2: SQVTM, ANQGSEA. CDR3 length: 13 amino acids.

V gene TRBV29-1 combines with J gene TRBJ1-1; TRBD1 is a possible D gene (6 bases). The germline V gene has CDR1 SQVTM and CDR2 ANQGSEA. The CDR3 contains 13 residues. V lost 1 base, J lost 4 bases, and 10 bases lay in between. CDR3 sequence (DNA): TGCAGCGTTGAAGGGGGGCGAGGCACTGAAGCTTTCTTT. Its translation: CSVEGGRGTEAFF.